Given below is one T cell receptor beta chain in context. This entry belongs to a study of blood T cell repertoires in COVID-19. Study context: PBMCs, B-cell-depleted T cells, or T cells were the source of the cDNA or gDNA that made up the material.

In the authors' methods: Amplification from reference gene primers served as the basis for estimated nucleated cell counts. Repertoires were generated with immunoSEQ multiplex PCR, while TCRdb's copy carries only in-frame clones and drops some. V and J calls and clone size are those listed in that table; D and trimming were worked out from the DNA. Of around 270,000 clones listed, 84% were seen once; the top ten hold about 1.6%. From germline, CDR1 is SGHVS and CDR2 FNYEAQ. The CDR3 length is 17 residues. Trimming left V 4 bases short and J 1 base short, with 17 bases between. The chain combines TRBV7-6 with TRBJ1-5, with D maybe TRBD1 (5 bases). Sequencing used peripheral blood. The sequence was obtained from a woman aged 40 to 50 who had recovered from COVID-19. CDR3 DNA sequence: TGTGCCAGCAGCTGGGCTGGGCGGGGGACGAGCAATCAGCCCCAGCATTTT. Translating gives CASSWAGRGTSNQPQHF.